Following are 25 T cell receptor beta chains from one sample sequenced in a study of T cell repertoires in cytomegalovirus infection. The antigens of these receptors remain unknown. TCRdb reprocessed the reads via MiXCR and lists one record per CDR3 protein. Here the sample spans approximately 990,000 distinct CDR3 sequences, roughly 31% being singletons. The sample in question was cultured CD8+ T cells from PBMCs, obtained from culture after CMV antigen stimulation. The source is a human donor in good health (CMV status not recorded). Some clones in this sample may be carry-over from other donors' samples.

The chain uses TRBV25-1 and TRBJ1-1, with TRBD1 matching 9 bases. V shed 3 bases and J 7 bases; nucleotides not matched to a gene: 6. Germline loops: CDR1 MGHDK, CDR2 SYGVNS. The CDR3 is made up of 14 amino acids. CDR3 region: CASSDPGQGHEAFF. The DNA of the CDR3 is TGTGCCAGCAGTGACCCGGGACAGGGTCATGAAGCTTTCTTT.

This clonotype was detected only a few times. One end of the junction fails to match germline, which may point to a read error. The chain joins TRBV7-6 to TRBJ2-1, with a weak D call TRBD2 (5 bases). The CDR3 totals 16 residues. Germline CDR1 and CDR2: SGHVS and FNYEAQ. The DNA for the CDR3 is TGTGCTAGCAGCTTAGATTATGGCGGGCGGAACAATGAGCAGTTCTTC. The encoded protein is CASSLDYGGRNNEQFF. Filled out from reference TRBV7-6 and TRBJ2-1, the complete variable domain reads GAGVSQSPRYKVTKRGQDVALRCDPISGHVSLYWYRQALGQGPEFLTYFNYEAQQDKSGLPNDRFSAERPEGSISTLTIQRTEQRDSAMYRCASSLDYGGRNNEQFFGPGTRLTVL.

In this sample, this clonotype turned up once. CDR3 DNA: TGTGCCAGCCCCGGCACCGGGTACGTC. Its protein product is CASPGTGYV. The chain joins TRBV6-4 to TRBJ2-7; D unclear. Germline CDR1 reads MRHNA; CDR2 reads SNTAGT. There are 9 residues in the CDR3. The V and J ends lost 8 bases and 12 bases respectively, with 11 bases between them.

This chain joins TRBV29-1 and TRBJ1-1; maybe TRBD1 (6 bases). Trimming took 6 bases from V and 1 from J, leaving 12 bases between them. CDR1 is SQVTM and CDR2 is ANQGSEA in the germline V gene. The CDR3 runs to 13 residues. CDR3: CSVSTGRNTEAFF. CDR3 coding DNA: TGCAGCGTGAGTACAGGGCGGAACACTGAAGCTTTCTTT.

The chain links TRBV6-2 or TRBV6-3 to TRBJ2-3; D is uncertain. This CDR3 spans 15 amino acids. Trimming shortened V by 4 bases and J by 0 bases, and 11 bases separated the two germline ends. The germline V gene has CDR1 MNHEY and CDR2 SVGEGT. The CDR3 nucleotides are TGTGCCAGCAGTTCCCGACCCTCTAGCACAGATACGCAGTATTTT. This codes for CASSSRPSSTDTQYF.

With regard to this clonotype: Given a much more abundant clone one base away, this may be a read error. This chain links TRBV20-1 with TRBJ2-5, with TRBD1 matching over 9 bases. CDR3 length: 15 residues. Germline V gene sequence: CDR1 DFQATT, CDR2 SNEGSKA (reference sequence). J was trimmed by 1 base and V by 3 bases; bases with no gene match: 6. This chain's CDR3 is CSASQAGQGQETQYF. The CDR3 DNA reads TGCAGTGCTAGTCAAGCGGGACAGGGCCAAGAGACCCAGTACTTC.

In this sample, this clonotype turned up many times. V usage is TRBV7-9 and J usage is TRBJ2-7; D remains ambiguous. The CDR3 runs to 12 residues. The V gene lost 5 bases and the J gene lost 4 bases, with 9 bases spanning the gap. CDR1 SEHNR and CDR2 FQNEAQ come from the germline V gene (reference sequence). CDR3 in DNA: TGTGCCAGCAGCCTGCTTCAGTACGAGCAGTACTTC. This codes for CASSLLQYEQYF.

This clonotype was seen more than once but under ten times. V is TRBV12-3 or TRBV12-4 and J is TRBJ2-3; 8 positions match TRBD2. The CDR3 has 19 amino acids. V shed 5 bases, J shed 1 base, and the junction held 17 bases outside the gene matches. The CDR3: CASSPRDGGGISGTDTQYF. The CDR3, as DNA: TGTGCCAGCAGTCCACGGGACGGCGGGGGGATTTCAGGCACAGATACGCAGTATTTT.

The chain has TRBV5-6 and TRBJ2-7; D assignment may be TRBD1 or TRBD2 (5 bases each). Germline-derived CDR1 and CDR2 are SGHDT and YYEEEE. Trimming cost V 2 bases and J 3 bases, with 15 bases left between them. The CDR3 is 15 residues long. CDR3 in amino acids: CASSFGTGGNYEQYF. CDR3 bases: TGTGCCAGCAGCTTCGGGACCGGCGGAAACTACGAGCAGTACTTC.

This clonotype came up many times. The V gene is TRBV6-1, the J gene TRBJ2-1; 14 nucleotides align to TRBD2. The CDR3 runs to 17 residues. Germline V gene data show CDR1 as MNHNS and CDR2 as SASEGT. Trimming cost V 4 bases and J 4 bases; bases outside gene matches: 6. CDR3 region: CASSGLAGGRGYNEQFF. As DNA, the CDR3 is TGTGCCAGCAGTGGACTAGCGGGGGGGCGTGGTTACAATGAGCAGTTCTTC.

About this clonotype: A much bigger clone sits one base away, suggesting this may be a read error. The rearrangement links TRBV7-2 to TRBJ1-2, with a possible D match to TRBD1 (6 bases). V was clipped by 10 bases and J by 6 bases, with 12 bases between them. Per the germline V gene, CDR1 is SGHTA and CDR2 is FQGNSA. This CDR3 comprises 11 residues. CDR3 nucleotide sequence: TGTGCCAACATTCGACAGGATGGCTACACCTTC. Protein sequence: CANIRQDGYTF.

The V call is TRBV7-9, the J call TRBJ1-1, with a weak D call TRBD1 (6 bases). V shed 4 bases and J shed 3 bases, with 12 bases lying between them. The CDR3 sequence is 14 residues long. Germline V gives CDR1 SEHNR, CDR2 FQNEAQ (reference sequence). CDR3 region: CASSWDRGHTEAFF. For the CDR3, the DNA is TGTGCCAGCAGCTGGGACCGGGGGCACACTGAAGCTTTCTTT. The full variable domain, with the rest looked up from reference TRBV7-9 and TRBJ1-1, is DTGVSQNPRHKITKRGQNVTFRCDPISEHNRLYWYRQTLGQGPEFLTYFQNEAQLEKSRLLSDRFSAERPKGSFSTLEIQRTEQGDSAMYLCASSWDRGHTEAFFGQGTRLTVV.

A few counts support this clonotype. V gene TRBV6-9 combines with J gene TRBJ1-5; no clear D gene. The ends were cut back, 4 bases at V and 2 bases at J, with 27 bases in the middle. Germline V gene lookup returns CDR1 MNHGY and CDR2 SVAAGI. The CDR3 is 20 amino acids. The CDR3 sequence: CASSCRILGGRVVGNQPQHF. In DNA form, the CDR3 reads TGTGCCAGCAGTTGTCGTATACTAGGAGGGAGGGTTGTAGGCAATCAGCCCCAGCATTTT.

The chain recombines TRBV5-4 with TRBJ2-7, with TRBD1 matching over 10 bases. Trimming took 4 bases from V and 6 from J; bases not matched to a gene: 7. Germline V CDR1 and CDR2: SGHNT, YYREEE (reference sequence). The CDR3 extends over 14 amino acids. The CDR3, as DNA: TGTGCCAGCAGCAATGGACAGGGGGTGGGCGAGCAGTACTTC. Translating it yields CASSNGQGVGEQYF. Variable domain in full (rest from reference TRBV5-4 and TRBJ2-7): ETGVTQSPTHLIKTRGQQVTLRCSSQSGHNTVSWYQQALGQGPQFIFQYYREEENGRGNFPPRFSGLQFPNYSSELNVNALELDDSALYLCASSNGQGVGEQYFGPGTRLTVT.

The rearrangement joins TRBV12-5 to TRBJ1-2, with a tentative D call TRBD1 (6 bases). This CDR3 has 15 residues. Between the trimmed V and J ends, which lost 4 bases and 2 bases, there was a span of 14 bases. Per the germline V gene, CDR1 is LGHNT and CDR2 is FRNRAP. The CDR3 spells CASGWGAALNYGYTF. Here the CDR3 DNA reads TGTGCTAGTGGTTGGGGGGCAGCCCTAAACTATGGCTACACCTTC.

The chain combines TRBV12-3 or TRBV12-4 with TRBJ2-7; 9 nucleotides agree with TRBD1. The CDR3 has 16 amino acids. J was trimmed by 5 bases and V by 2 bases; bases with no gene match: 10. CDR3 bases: TGTGCCAGCAGTTTAAGACCCGGACAGGGGCTCGACGAGCAGTACGTC. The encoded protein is CASSLRPGQGLDEQYV.

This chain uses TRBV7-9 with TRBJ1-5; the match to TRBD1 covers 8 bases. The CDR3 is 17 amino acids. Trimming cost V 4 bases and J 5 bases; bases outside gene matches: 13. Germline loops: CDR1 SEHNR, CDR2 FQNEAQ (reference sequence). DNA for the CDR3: TGTGCCAGCAGCTCTTCGACAGGGGCCCACAGGGATCAGCCCCAGCATTTT. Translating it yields CASSSSTGAHRDQPQHF.

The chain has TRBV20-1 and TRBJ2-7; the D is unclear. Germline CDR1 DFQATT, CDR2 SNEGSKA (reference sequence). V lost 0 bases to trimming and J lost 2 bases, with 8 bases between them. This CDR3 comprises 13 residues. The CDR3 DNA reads TGCAGTGCTAGAGATCCGGTCGCCTACGAGCAGTACGTC. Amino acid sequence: CSARDPVAYEQYV.

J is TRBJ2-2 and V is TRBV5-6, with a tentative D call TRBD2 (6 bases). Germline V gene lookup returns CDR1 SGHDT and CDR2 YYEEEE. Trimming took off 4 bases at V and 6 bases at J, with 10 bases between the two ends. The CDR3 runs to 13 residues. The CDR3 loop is CASSGGVSGELFF. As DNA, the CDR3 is TGTGCCAGCAGCGGCGGGGTTTCCGGGGAGCTGTTTTTT. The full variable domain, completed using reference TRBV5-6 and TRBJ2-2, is DAGVTQSPTHLIKTRGQQVTLRCSPKSGHDTVSWYQQALGQGPQFIFQYYEEEERQRGNFPDRFSGHQFPNYSSELNVNALLLGDSALYLCASSGGVSGELFFGEGSRLTVL.

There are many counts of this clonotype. In DNA form, the CDR3 reads TGTGCCAGCAGCTTAACAGGGCAGCTCTTCTGTCAGCCCCAGCATTTT. This encodes CASSLTGQLFCQPQHF. This chain connects TRBV7-3 to TRBJ1-5, with D uncertain. Germline CDR1 reads SGHTA; CDR2 reads FQGTGA. Trimming left V 0 bases short and J 6 bases short, with 15 bases between. The CDR3 totals 16 residues.

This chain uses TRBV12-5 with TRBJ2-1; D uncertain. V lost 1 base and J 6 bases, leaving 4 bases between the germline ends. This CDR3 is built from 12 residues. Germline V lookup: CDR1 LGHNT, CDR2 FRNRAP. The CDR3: CASGLDANEQFF. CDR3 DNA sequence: TGTGCTAGTGGTTTGGATGCCAATGAGCAGTTCTTC.

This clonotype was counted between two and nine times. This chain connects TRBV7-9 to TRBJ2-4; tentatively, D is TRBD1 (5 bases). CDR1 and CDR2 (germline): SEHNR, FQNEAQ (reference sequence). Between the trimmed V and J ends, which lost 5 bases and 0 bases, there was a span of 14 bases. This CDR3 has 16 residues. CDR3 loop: CASSATVNIAKNIQYF. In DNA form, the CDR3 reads TGTGCCAGCAGCGCGACAGTAAACATAGCCAAAAACATTCAGTACTTC.

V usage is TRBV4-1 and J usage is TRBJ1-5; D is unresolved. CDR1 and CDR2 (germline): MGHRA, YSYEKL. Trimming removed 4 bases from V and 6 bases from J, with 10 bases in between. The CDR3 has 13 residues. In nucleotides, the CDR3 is TGCGCCAGCAGCCTTATGCAAGGTCAGCCCCAGCATTTT. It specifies CASSLMQGQPQHF.

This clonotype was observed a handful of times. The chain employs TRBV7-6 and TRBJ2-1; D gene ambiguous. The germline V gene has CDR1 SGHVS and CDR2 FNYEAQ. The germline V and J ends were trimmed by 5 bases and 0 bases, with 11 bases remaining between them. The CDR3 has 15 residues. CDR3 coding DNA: TGTGCCAGCAGCGGGTCCGAGAGCTCCTACAATGAGCAGTTCTTC. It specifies CASSGSESSYNEQFF.

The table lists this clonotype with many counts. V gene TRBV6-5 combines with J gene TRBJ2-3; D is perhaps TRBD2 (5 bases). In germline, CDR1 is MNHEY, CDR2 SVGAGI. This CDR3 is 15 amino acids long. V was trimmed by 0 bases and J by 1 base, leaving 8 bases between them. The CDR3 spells CASSYSIGGTDTQYF. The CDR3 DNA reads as TGTGCCAGCAGTTACTCGATCGGGGGCACAGATACGCAGTATTTT.